A single sample is the source of the 27 T cell receptor beta chains below, sequenced in a study of shared clonotypes between healthy human individuals. Repertoires were generated with immunoSEQ multiplex PCR, while TCRdb's copy carries only in-frame clones and drops some. The table shows 1,500,000 or so clones, with roughly 96% occurring only once. The sequencing input was naive CD4+ T cells sorted from blood. Subset denoted: CD45RA+ positively selected. All receptors come from a man in his thirties or forties in good health.

This chain joins TRBV7-2 and TRBJ2-1; the D is unclear. The V end was cut by 3 bases, the J end by 12 bases, with 27 bases between. CDR1 and CDR2 (germline): SGHTA, FQGNSA. This CDR3 has 17 amino acids. CDR3 amino acids: CASSLTLSSGPWVRQFF. CDR3 in DNA: TGTGCCAGCAGCTTGACCCTCTCTAGTGGTCCTTGGGTACGGCAGTTCTTC. Variable domain in full (rest from reference TRBV7-2 and TRBJ2-1): GAGVSQSPSNKVTEKGKDVELRCDPISGHTALYWYRQSLGQGLEFLIYFQGNSAPDKSGLPSDRFSAERTGGSVSTLTIQRTQQEDSAVYLCASSLTLSSGPWVRQFFGPGTRLTVL.

The chain uses TRBV18 and TRBJ2-7, with 10 bases identical to TRBD1. Germline CDR1 is KGHSH and CDR2 is LQKENI. V shed 5 bases, J shed 0 bases, and the junction held 4 bases outside the gene matches. CDR3 length: 15 amino acids. CDR3: CASSVGQGSSYEQYF. As DNA, the CDR3 is TGTGCCAGCTCAGTGGGACAGGGGTCCTCCTACGAGCAGTACTTC.

The rearrangement uses TRBV5-5 and TRBJ2-5, with 7 bases that match TRBD1. This CDR3 spans 14 amino acids. Germline CDR1 SGHKS, CDR2 YYEKEE (reference sequence). J lost 4 bases, V lost 5 bases, and 8 bases had no gene match. CDR3 amino acids: CASRLGQGVETQYF. CDR3 coding DNA: TGTGCCAGCAGGTTAGGCCAGGGGGTAGAGACCCAGTACTTC.

The chain has TRBV27 and TRBJ2-2; D perhaps matches TRBD2 (6 bases). There are 15 residues in the CDR3. Germline assignment: CDR1 MNHEY and CDR2 SMNVEV (reference sequence). Trimming pared 2 bases from V and 3 bases from J, leaving 10 bases between. The CDR3 nucleotides read TGTGCCAGCAGTTTACGGGGGTCGTACACCGGGGAGCTGTTTTTT. Translating it yields CASSLRGSYTGELFF.

V usage is TRBV11-2 and J usage is TRBJ1-2, with D tentatively TRBD1 (6 bases). CDR1 and CDR2 (germline): SGHAT, FQNNGV. Trimming removed 2 bases at V and 1 base at J, with 8 bases between. The CDR3 is made up of 14 amino acids. The CDR3 sequence: CASSLQGNNYGYTF. The CDR3 region has the DNA TGTGCCAGCAGCTTACAGGGGAATAACTATGGCTACACCTTC.

The count of this clone is one. The rearrangement uses TRBV18 and TRBJ2-1, with 13 bases lining up with TRBD2. J gave up 7 bases and V 8 bases, and 11 bases lay outside the gene matches. This CDR3 is 16 amino acids long. CDR1 KGHSH and CDR2 LQKENI come from the germline V gene. The CDR3 region has the DNA TGTGCCAGCACAATAAACGGACTAGCGGGAGATAATGAGCAGTTCTTC. Residues: CASTINGLAGDNEQFF.

There are a few counts of this clone. The rearrangement uses TRBV7-3 and TRBJ2-2; D not resolved. The germline gives CDR1 SGHTA, CDR2 FQGTGA. The CDR3 spans 14 residues. V was cut by 2 bases and J by 1 base, with 5 bases left in between. In DNA form, the CDR3 reads TGTGCCAGCAGCTTAGACGGGAACACCGGGGAGCTGTTTTTT. The encoded protein is CASSLDGNTGELFF. Full variable domain (missing parts from reference TRBV7-3 and TRBJ2-2): GAGVSQTPSNKVTEKGKYVELRCDPISGHTALYWYRQSLGQGPEFLIYFQGTGAADDSGLPNDRFFAVRPEGSVSTLKIQRTERGDSAVYLCASSLDGNTGELFFGEGSRLTVL.

In DNA form, the CDR3 reads TGTGCCAGCAGTTACTCGAGTTTCGGTGGCTACACCTTC. Amino acids: CASSYSSFGGYTF. V gene TRBV6-5 combines with J gene TRBJ1-2, with D uncertain. The V gene's germline CDR1 is MNHEY and CDR2 SVGAGI. Trimming removed 0 bases at V and 7 bases at J, with 9 bases between. The CDR3 is 13 residues long.

This clone was seen only once. The chain combines TRBV10-3 with TRBJ2-2; D is possibly TRBD1 (5 bases). Germline values: CDR1 ENHRY, CDR2 SYGVKD. The ends were cut back, 5 bases at V and 6 bases at J, with 7 bases in the middle. The CDR3 has 12 residues. The CDR3 DNA is TGTGCCATCAGTACGACAGCCGGGGAGCTGTTTTTT. The encoded protein is CAISTTAGELFF.

The count of this clone is one. Here the CDR3 reads CASSTRQGGHNEQFF. CDR3 in DNA: TGTGCCAGCAGCACCCGGCAGGGGGGACACAATGAGCAGTTCTTC. The rearrangement uses TRBV7-2 and TRBJ2-1; perhaps TRBD1 as D (7 bases). Trimming took off 5 bases at V and 5 bases at J, with 16 bases between the two ends. This CDR3 has 15 residues. Germline CDR1 SGHTA, CDR2 FQGNSA.

The chain couples TRBV28 to TRBJ2-1, with 8 bases fitting TRBD1. The CDR3 sequence is 16 residues long. With 5 bases clipped from V and 4 bases from J, the junction kept 10 bases outside the gene matches. The germline V gene has CDR1 MDHEN and CDR2 SYDVKM. The DNA for the CDR3 is TGTGCCAGCAGTCCTATTCTATGGACAGGGTACAATGAGCAGTTCTTC. It translates to CASSPILWTGYNEQFF.

This chain links TRBV5-1 with TRBJ1-4, with 7 bases that match TRBD1. The V segment lost 2 bases and the J segment 5 bases; nucleotides outside the gene matches: 9. CDR3 length: 16 amino acids. CDR1 is SGHRS, CDR2 YFSETQ, per germline. CDR3 nucleotide sequence: TGCGCCAGCAGCTTAACCGGGACAGCGCAGAATGAAAAACTGTTTTTT. It yields the protein CASSLTGTAQNEKLFF.

V gene TRBV25-1 combines with J gene TRBJ1-2; D might be TRBD1 (6 bases). CDR3 length equals 12 residues. Trimming took 5 bases from V and 6 from J, leaving 10 bases between them. Germline values: CDR1 MGHDK, CDR2 SYGVNS. The CDR3 sequence is CASSLGGHGYTF. CDR3 sequence (DNA): TGTGCCAGCAGTCTCGGGGGGCATGGCTACACCTTC.

The chain recombines TRBV14 with TRBJ2-1; D is undetermined. Germline CDR1 SGHDN, CDR2 FVKESK. Deletions cut 8 bases from V and 0 bases from J, with 2 bases between. The CDR3 spans 11 residues. The CDR3 protein is CASGSYNEQFF. For the CDR3, the DNA is TGTGCCAGCGGCTCCTACAATGAGCAGTTCTTC.

CDR3 in amino acids: CASSLPGPLTEAFF. DNA for the CDR3: TGCGCCAGCAGCCTACCAGGACCCCTCACTGAAGCTTTCTTT. The genes are TRBV5-1 and TRBJ1-1, with D unclear. The CDR3 contains 14 residues. CDR1 and CDR2 from the germline V gene are SGHRS and YFSETQ. The germline V and J ends were trimmed by 4 bases and 4 bases, with 14 bases remaining between them.

The chain employs TRBV10-1 and TRBJ2-1; TRBD1 matches 8 bases. J gave up 7 bases and V 3 bases, and 8 bases lay outside the gene matches. Germline loops: CDR1 WNHNN, CDR2 SYGVQD (reference sequence). The CDR3 spans 15 residues. The CDR3 is CASSESGGAINEQFF. The CDR3 bases are TGCGCCAGCAGTGAATCAGGGGGCGCAATTAATGAGCAGTTCTTC.

The J gene is TRBJ1-1, the V gene TRBV4-1; D call uncertain. This CDR3 is built from 12 residues. Germline lookup yields CDR1 MGHRA and CDR2 YSYEKL. Trimming cost V 6 bases and J 9 bases, with 14 bases left between them. The CDR3 region is CASRQNGQKAFF. The CDR3 DNA follows: TGCGCCAGCAGGCAAAATGGGCAAAAAGCTTTCTTT.

V and J are TRBV6-5 and TRBJ2-2; D gene ambiguous. V was cut by 2 bases and J by 1 base, with 5 bases left in between. Germline V gene lookup returns CDR1 MNHEY and CDR2 SVGAGI. This CDR3 region has 14 residues. DNA for the CDR3: TGTGCCAGCAGTTACAGGATGAACACCGGGGAGCTGTTTTTT. This encodes CASSYRMNTGELFF.

This sequence joins TRBV30 and TRBJ1-5, with D hard to call. Trimming removed 0 bases at V and 4 bases at J, with 7 bases between. Per the germline V gene, CDR1 is GTSNPN and CDR2 is SVGIG (reference sequence). CDR3 size: 13 residues. The CDR3 sequence: CAWSVSTNQPQHF. CDR3 nucleotide sequence: TGTGCCTGGAGTGTGAGCACAAATCAGCCCCAGCATTTT.

The V and J genes are TRBV7-3 and TRBJ2-7, with 8 positions matching TRBD1. The J segment lost 5 bases and the V segment lost 7 bases, leaving 10 bases of the junction unmatched. This CDR3 contains 14 residues. Germline V gene data show CDR1 as SGHTA and CDR2 as FQGTGA. The CDR3 is CASTRQGQDHEQYF. CDR3 bases: TGTGCCAGCACCCGACAGGGGCAGGACCACGAGCAGTACTTC.

The V call is TRBV7-2, the J call TRBJ2-7; D gene uncertain. V lost 1 base, J lost 2 bases, and 9 bases lay in between. The germline CDR1 and CDR2 sequences are SGHTA and FQGNSA. The CDR3 is made up of 14 amino acids. The CDR3 loop is CASSLVVLAYEQYF. CDR3 in DNA: TGTGCCAGCAGCTTAGTAGTCCTAGCCTACGAGCAGTACTTC.

This rearrangement joins TRBV2 to TRBJ1-4; 9 nucleotides align to TRBD1. Per the germline V gene, CDR1 is SNHLY and CDR2 is FYNNEI. The J segment lost 8 bases and the V segment lost 5 bases, leaving 6 bases of the junction unmatched. This CDR3 contains 14 residues. The DNA of the CDR3 is TGTGCCAGCAGTACGGACAGGGGAGGAGAAAAACTGTTTTTT. Its translation: CASSTDRGGEKLFF.

The chain uses TRBV4-3 and TRBJ2-7; D is uncertain. The CDR3 contains 14 residues. Germline V gene lookup returns CDR1 LGHNA and CDR2 YSLEER. The V and J ends lost 0 bases and 2 bases respectively, with 8 bases between them. The DNA of the CDR3 is TGCGCCAGCAGCCAAGAAGACCGAGCCTACGAGCAGTACTTC. It yields the protein CASSQEDRAYEQYF.

The V gene is TRBV28, the J gene TRBJ1-1; 7 positions match TRBD1. CDR3 length equals 14 residues. Germline CDR1 is MDHEN and CDR2 is SYDVKM. V shed 4 bases, J shed 0 bases, and the junction held 2 bases outside the gene matches. The DNA of the CDR3 is TGTGCCAGCAGTTCGCAGGGGGTGAACACTGAAGCTTTCTTT. It yields the protein CASSSQGVNTEAFF.

This clone came up once. This chain connects TRBV5-1 to TRBJ1-1; 7 bases line up with TRBD1. Germline assignment: CDR1 SGHRS and CDR2 YFSETQ. The J segment lost 1 base and the V segment lost 0 bases, leaving 6 bases of the junction unmatched. CDR3 length: 16 residues. CDR3 coding DNA: TGCGCCAGCAGCTTGGCATTGGGGACAGAGAACACTGAAGCTTTCTTT. Protein: CASSLALGTENTEAFF.

The chain recombines TRBV7-9 with TRBJ1-2, with D unclear. CDR1 and CDR2 (germline): SEHNR, FQNEAQ (reference sequence). CDR3 length equals 14 residues. V lost 5 bases and J 1 base, leaving 11 bases between the germline ends. In DNA form, the CDR3 reads TGTGCCAGCAGCCAAAATACAGATAACTATGGCTACACCTTC. Translating gives CASSQNTDNYGYTF.

This clone appeared once. V and J are TRBV28 and TRBJ2-1; 12 bases line up with TRBD2. After removal of 9 bases from V and 9 bases from J, the junction contained 12 bases not matched to a gene. Germline values: CDR1 MDHEN, CDR2 SYDVKM. This CDR3 is 15 amino acids long. This CDR3 is CASRETSGRTGEQFF. CDR3 nucleotides: TGTGCCAGTCGGGAGACTAGCGGGAGAACGGGTGAGCAGTTCTTC.